This T cell receptor (beta chain) was recovered during a study of blood T cells in healthy people across ages. Points from the study as a whole: Estimated diversity that came from one million T cells was considered an underestimate. Long-lived donors exceeded aged donors in naive CD4+ cells and diversity.

As to this clonotype: Antigen specificity is unknown.

Combining a sample-barcoded 5' primer with a J-beta primer mix, a second PCR ran for about 7 to 11 cycles. In TCRdb, the 5' RACE reads were re-called with MiXCR into one record per CDR3 protein. The data contain roughly 930,000 distinct CDR3 sequences, around 48% of them singletons. This clonotype was obtained from a man aged 30-40 years in good health. The sequenced material came from blood.

CDR3 amino acids: CASIYRGVETQYF. CDR3 DNA sequence: TGTGCCAGCATATATAGGGGAGTGGAGACCCAGTACTTC. This rearrangement joins TRBV5-6 to TRBJ2-5, with D perhaps being TRBD1 or TRBD2 (5 bases each). V lost 6 bases to trimming and J lost 5 bases, with 14 bases between them. Germline V gene lookup returns CDR1 SGHDT and CDR2 YYEEEE. This CDR3 has 13 residues.